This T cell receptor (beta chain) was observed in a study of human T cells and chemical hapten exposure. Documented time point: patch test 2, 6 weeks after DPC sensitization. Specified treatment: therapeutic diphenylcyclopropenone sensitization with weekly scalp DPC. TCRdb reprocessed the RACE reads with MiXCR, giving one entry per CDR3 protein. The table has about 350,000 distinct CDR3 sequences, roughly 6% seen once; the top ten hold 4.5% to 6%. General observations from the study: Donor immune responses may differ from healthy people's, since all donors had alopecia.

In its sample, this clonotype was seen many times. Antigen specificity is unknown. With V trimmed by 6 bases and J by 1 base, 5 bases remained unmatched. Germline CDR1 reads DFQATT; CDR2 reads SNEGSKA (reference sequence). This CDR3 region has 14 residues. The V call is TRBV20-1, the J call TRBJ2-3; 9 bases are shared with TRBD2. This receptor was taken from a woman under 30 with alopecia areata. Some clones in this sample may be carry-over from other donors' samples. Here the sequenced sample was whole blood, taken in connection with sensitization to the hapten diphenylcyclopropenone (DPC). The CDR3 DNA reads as TGCAGTGCCGATCGGACTAGCGGCACAGATACGCAGTATTTT. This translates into CSADRTSGTDTQYF.